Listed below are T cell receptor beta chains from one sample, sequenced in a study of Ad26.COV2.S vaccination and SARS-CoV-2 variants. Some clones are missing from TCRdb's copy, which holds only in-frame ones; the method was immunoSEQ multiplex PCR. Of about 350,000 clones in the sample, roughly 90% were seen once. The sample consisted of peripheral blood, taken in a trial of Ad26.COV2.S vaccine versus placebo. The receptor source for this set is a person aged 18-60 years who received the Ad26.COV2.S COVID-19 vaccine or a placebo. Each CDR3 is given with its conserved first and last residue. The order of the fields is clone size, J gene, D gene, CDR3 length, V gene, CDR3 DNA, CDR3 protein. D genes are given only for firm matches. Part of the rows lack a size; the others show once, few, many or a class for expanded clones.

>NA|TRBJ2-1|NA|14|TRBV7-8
TGTGCCAGCAGCTTACGGGGAGAGTACAATGAGCAGTTCTTC
CASSLRGEYNEQFF
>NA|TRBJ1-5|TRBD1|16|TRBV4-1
TGCGCCAGCAGCCAAGGTGGACAGGGGAGTTTTGGACCCCAGCATTTT
CASSQGGQGSFGPQHF
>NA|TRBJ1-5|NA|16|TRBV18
TGTGCCAGCTCACCACAAGGAATCTTAAACAATCAGCCCCAGCATTTT
CASSPQGILNNQPQHF
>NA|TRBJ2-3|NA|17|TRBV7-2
TGTGCCAGCAGCTTAGCGATCGCCACTCCAAGCACAGATACGCAGTATTTT
CASSLAIATPSTDTQYF
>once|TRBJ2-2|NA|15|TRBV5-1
TGCGCCAGCAGCTTGGTTCGTCTAGCTACCGGGGAGCTGTTTTTT
CASSLVRLATGELFF
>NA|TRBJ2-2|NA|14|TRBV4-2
TGTGCCAGCAGCCAAGGGGAGCTGGGCGGGGAGCTGTTTTTT
CASSQGELGGELFF
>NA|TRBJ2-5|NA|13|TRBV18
TGTGCCAGCTCACCGCCGGTCCAAGAGACCCAGTACTTC
CASSPPVQETQYF
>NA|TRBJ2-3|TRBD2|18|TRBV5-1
TGCGCCAGCAGCTTGGAGAGTCTAGCGGGGTATGGCACAGATACGCAGTATTTT
CASSLESLAGYGTDTQYF
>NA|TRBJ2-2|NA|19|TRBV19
TGTGCCAGTAGTATAGGGTCGCCAACGGGACTCCTGAACACCGGGGAGCTGTTTTTT
CASSIGSPTGLLNTGELFF
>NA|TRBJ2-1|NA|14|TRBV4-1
TGCGCCAGCAGCCAAGTCCTCAACTACAATGAGCAGTTCTTC
CASSQVLNYNEQFF
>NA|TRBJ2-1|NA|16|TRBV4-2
TGTGCCAGCAGCCAAGAGCTTGCTAGCTCCTACAATGAGCAGTTCTTC
CASSQELASSYNEQFF
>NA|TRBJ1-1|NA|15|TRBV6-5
TGTGCCAGCAGTCTACTAGGACAGCTGAACACTGAAGCTTTCTTT
CASSLLGQLNTEAFF